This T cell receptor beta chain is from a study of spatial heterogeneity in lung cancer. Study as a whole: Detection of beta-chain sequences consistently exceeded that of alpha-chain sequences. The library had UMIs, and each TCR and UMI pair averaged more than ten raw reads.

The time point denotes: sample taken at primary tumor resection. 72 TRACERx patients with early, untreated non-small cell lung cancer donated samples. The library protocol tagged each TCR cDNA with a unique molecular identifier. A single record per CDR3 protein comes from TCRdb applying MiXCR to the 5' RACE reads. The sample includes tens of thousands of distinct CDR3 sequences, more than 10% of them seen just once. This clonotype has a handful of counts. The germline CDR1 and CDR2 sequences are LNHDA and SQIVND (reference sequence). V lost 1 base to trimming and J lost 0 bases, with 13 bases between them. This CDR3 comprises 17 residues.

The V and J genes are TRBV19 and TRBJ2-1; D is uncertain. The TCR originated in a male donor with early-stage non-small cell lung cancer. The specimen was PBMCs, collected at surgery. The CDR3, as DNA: TGTGCCAGTAGTATAGGAACGACACTTAGCTCCTACAATGAGCAGTTCTTC. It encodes CASSIGTTLSSYNEQFF.